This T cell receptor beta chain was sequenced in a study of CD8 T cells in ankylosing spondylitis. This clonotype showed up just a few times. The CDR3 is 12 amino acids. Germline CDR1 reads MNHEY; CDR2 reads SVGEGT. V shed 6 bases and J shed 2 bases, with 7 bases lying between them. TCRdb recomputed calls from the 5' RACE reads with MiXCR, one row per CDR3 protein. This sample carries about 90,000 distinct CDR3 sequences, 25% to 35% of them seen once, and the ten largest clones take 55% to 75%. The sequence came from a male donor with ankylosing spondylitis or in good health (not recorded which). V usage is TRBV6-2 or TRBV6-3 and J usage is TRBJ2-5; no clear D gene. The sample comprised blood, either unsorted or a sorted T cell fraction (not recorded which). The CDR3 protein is CASSPLQETQYF. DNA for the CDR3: TGTGCCAGCAGCCCCCTGCAAGAGACCCAGTACTTC.